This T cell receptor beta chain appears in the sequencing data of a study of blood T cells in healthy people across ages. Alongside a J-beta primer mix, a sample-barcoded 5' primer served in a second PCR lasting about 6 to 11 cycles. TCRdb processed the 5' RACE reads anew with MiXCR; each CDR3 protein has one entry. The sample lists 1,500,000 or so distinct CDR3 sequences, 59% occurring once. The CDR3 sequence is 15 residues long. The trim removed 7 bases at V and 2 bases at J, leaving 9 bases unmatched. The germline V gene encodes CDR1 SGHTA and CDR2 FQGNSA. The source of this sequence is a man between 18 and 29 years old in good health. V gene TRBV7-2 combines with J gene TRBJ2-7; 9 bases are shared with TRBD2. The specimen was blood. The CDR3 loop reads CASTLGLAGPYEQYF. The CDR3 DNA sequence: TGTGCCAGCACCCTTGGGCTAGCGGGGCCCTACGAGCAGTACTTC.